The rows below give T cell receptor beta chains drawn from one sample of a study of blood T cell repertoires in COVID-19. The repertoire was sequenced with immunoSEQ multiplex PCR; TCRdb's copy has only in-frame clones and lacks some. Of more than 110,000 clones in the sample, over 60% were seen once. The material sequenced was peripheral blood. These receptors all come from a man older than 75 with acute or convalescent COVID-19. CDR3s include the opening cysteine and the closing phenylalanine or tryptophan. The D gene is left open where the match is weak. Part of the rows lack a size; the others show once, few, many or a class for expanded clones.

.,TRBV11-2,TRBJ1-2,12,.,TGTGCCAGCAGCTTAGATATTTATGGCTACACCTTC,CASSLDIYGYTF
many,TRBV5-1,TRBJ2-3,17,.,TGCGCCAGCAGCTTGGGTCCCCGGCAGGGCGGCACAGATACGCAGTATTTT,CASSLGPRQGGTDTQYF
.,TRBV18,TRBJ2-1,15,TRBD2,TGTGCCAGCTCACGAGCGGGGGGGTCCTACAATGAGCAGTTCTTC,CASSRAGGSYNEQFF
once,TRBV7-6,TRBJ2-3,15,TRBD2,TGTGCCAGCAGCACAAGCGGGGGGAGGACAGATACGCAGTATTTT,CASSTSGGRTDTQYF
few,TRBV7-9,TRBJ2-1,16,TRBD2,TGTGCCAGCAGGGGACGGACTAGCGGTCTAATCGGTGAGCAGTTCTTC,CASRGRTSGLIGEQFF
.,TRBV18,TRBJ1-2,14,TRBD1,TGTGCCAGCTCACCTGGAGGACAGGGCGGGGGCTACACCTTC,CASSPGGQGGGYTF
.,TRBV7-2,TRBJ1-1,13,.,TGTGCCAGCAGCGCAGACAAGAACACTGAAGCTTTCTTT,CASSADKNTEAFF
.,TRBV28,TRBJ1-5,16,TRBD1,TGTGCCAGCAGCACTCAGGGGGCTGGGGGCAATCAGCCCCAGCATTTT,CASSTQGAGGNQPQHF
.,TRBV5-1,TRBJ1-1,15,.,TGCGCCAGCAGCTTGTCGGGCGGGCTGAACACTGAAGCTTTCTTT,CASSLSGGLNTEAFF
few,TRBV7-2,TRBJ2-7,15,TRBD2,TGTGCCAGCAGCTCCTCCGCGGGGGACGGTTACGAGCAGTACTTC,CASSSSAGDGYEQYF
.,TRBV6-2/TRBV6-3,TRBJ2-5,16,TRBD2,TGTGCCAGCAGTTTCGGGGGGGGGACTTTATCAGAGACCCAGTACTTC,CASSFGGGTLSETQYF
.,TRBV6-5,TRBJ1-5,15,.,TGTGCCAGCAGCGAGGGACTTCTTAGCAATCAGCCCCAGCATTTT,CASSEGLLSNQPQHF
.,TRBV5-6,TRBJ2-3,17,TRBD1,TGTGCCAGCAGCTTAACAGGGGAATCGGTTATTTTGGATACGCAGTATTTT,CASSLTGESVILDTQYF